This entry lists 6 T cell receptor beta chains sequenced from one sample in a study of blood T cells in healthy people across ages. A second PCR, run for roughly 7 to 12 cycles, used a sample-barcoded 5' primer plus a J-beta primer mix. TCRdb independently ran MiXCR on the 5' RACE reads; one entry per CDR3 protein. Here the sample spans hundreds of thousands of distinct CDR3 sequences, roughly 50% being singletons. Material: blood. These TCRs come from a man aged 25 to 45 in good health.

The V call is TRBV20-1, the J call TRBJ2-7; 11 bases line up with TRBD2. After removal of 7 bases from V and 4 bases from J, the junction contained 12 bases not matched to a gene. The CDR3 extends over 15 amino acids. Looked up from germline, CDR1 is DFQATT and CDR2 is SNEGSKA (reference sequence). The CDR3 sequence is CSVLILAGGGYEQYF. The CDR3 DNA reads TGCAGTGTATTAATTCTAGCGGGAGGCGGGTACGAGCAGTACTTC.

This clonotype was counted between two and nine times. The chain is built from TRBV20-1 and TRBJ2-3, with TRBD1 as a possible D gene (7 bases). V was clipped by 1 base and J by 5 bases, with 10 bases between them. This CDR3 region has 13 residues. Germline assignment: CDR1 DFQATT and CDR2 SNEGSKA (reference sequence). CDR3 nucleotide sequence: TGCAGTGCTAGAGGGCAGGGGGGAGATACGCAGTATTTT. Translating it yields CSARGQGGDTQYF.

A remark on this clonotype: One end of the junction fails to match germline, which may point to a read error. The rearrangement links TRBV5-1 to TRBJ2-5; no clear D gene. CDR1 and CDR2 (germline): SGHRS, YFSETQ. The CDR3 runs to 14 residues. The chain's CDR3 is CASSHGRIQEAQYF. Written as DNA, the CDR3 is TGCGCCAGCAGCCACGGACGGATCCAAGAGGCCCAGTACTTC.

The V call is TRBV7-9, the J call TRBJ2-1; a possible D gene is TRBD2 (6 bases). With 7 bases removed from V and 0 bases from J, the gap between germline ends came to 13 bases. The CDR3 has 15 amino acids. The V gene's germline CDR1 is SEHNR and CDR2 FQNEAQ (reference sequence). CDR3 region: CASIPRENSYNEQFF. CDR3 sequence (DNA): TGTGCCAGCATCCCCCGGGAGAACTCCTACAATGAGCAGTTCTTC.

The rearrangement uses TRBV4-2 and TRBJ1-1; TRBD1 matches 7 bases. Germline CDR1 is LGHNA and CDR2 is YNFKEQ. V trimming: 6 bases; J trimming: 5 bases; junction bases outside the gene matches: 12. The CDR3 covers 15 residues. The CDR3, as DNA: TGTGCCAGCAGAGCTCCCATGACAGGGTGGACTGAAGCTTTCTTT. This sequence encodes CASRAPMTGWTEAFF.

V is TRBV12-3 or TRBV12-4 and J is TRBJ1-1, with no clear D. With 3 bases removed from V and 5 bases from J, the gap between germline ends came to 10 bases. The CDR3 runs 13 residues. The CDR3 loop reads CASSFWEGTEAFF. The CDR3 DNA reads TGTGCCAGCAGTTTCTGGGAAGGTACTGAAGCTTTCTTT.